What follows are 23 T cell receptor beta chains derived from one specimen sequenced in a study of cytomegalovirus exposure and HLA in healthy donors. 60 Vbeta and 13 Jbeta primers were used in PCR. Produced via immunoSEQ multiplex PCR; TCRdb's table is partial and in-frame only. The data contain over 100,000 clones, over 9.5% of them singletons. Sequenced material: PBMCs. The receptors were gathered from a man in his forties in good health and CMV-seropositive.

The chain has TRBV14 and TRBJ2-3; the match to TRBD2 covers 8 bases. CDR3 length: 19 residues. V was pared by 3 bases and J by 2 bases, with 16 bases of the junction left unmatched. Germline assignment: CDR1 SGHDN and CDR2 FVKESK. DNA for the CDR3: TGTGCCAGCAGCCACTTCCGAGTCCCTAGCGGGTTAGACACAGATACGCAGTATTTT. Translation: CASSHFRVPSGLDTDTQYF.

This clone was recorded a few times. The chain uses TRBV7-2 and TRBJ2-2; D is undetermined. The CDR3 consists of 14 residues. Looked up from germline, CDR1 is SGHTA and CDR2 is FQGNSA. V was cut by 5 bases and J by 8 bases, with 15 bases left in between. DNA for the CDR3: TGTGCCAGCAGCATCTCCTGGCATTCAGGGGAGCTGTTTTTT. The encoded protein is CASSISWHSGELFF.

The chain links TRBV7-2 to TRBJ2-7; TRBD2 aligns across 7 bases. Germline V gene sequence: CDR1 SGHTA, CDR2 FQGNSA. Trimming at V came to 4 bases and at J to 2 bases, leaving 8 bases not matched to a gene. The CDR3 covers 15 residues. The CDR3 nucleotides read TGTGCCAGCAGCTCGAGGGGAGCGGGACCCTACGAGCAGTACTTC. It encodes CASSSRGAGPYEQYF. Together with reference TRBV7-2 and TRBJ2-7, the CDR3 gives the full variable domain: GAGVSQSPSNKVTEKGKDVELRCDPISGHTALYWYRQSLGQGLEFLIYFQGNSAPDKSGLPSDRFSAERTGGSVSTLTIQRTQQEDSAVYLCASSSRGAGPYEQYFGPGTRLTVT.

Worth noting for this clone: It differs at one base from a far larger clone, so likely a read error. This chain links TRBV6-5 with TRBJ2-2, with a possible D match to TRBD2 (6 bases). V lost 5 bases, J lost 5 bases, and 12 bases lay in between. Per the germline V gene, CDR1 is MNHEY and CDR2 is SVGAGI. The CDR3 totals 14 residues. The CDR3 DNA is TGTGCCAGCAGTGTGGAGGGAGAAACCGGGGAGCTGTTTTTT. Translated: CASSVEGETGELFF.

This chain uses TRBV12-5 with TRBJ1-3; D gene ambiguous. V lost 5 bases and J lost 4, with 18 bases in between. This CDR3 spans 16 amino acids. Per germline, CDR1 LGHNT and CDR2 FRNRAP. The CDR3 DNA reads as TGTGCTAGTGGTCCCCCCGAAACAGCCTGGGGAAACACCATATATTTT. The encoded protein is CASGPPETAWGNTIYF.

This clone was seen only a few times. The chain links TRBV4-3 to TRBJ2-7, with 8 bases lining up with TRBD1. V lost 0 bases, J lost 5 bases, and 6 bases stayed unmatched. The CDR3 runs to 15 residues. Germline V gene lookup returns CDR1 LGHNA and CDR2 YSLEER. In DNA, the CDR3 is TGCGCCAGCAGCCAAGATCTAGGACAGGGCAACGAGCAGTACTTC. Its translation: CASSQDLGQGNEQYF.

This clone showed up just a few times. This chain links TRBV5-5 with TRBJ2-7; D possibly corresponds to TRBD1 (5 bases). Germline V gene sequence: CDR1 SGHKS, CDR2 YYEKEE (reference sequence). Trimming took off 5 bases at V and 0 bases at J, with 12 bases between the two ends. The CDR3 covers 14 residues. The CDR3, as DNA: TGTGCCAGCAGATCGACGACAGACTCCTACGAGCAGTACTTC. It translates to CASRSTTDSYEQYF.

This clone was found a few times. J is TRBJ1-1 and V is TRBV7-3; maybe TRBD1 (6 bases). CDR3 length: 22 residues. Germline V gives CDR1 SGHTA, CDR2 FQGTGA. V dropped 2 bases and J dropped 4 bases, with 35 bases sitting between them. CDR3 sequence: CASSLLYMLGQEPPCGATEAFF. The CDR3 nucleotides read TGTGCCAGCAGCTTACTTTATATGTTGGGACAAGAACCCCCATGTGGGGCCACTGAAGCTTTCTTT.

In this sample, this clone turned up a few times. This rearrangement joins TRBV6-5 to TRBJ2-1, with 7 bases matching TRBD2. The V segment lost 6 bases and the J segment 1 base; nucleotides outside the gene matches: 6. The CDR3 is 15 amino acids. CDR1 and CDR2 from the germline V gene are MNHEY and SVGAGI. The CDR3, as DNA: TGTGCCAGCAGACCTCTAGCGGCTTCCTACAATGAGCAGTTCTTC. The encoded protein is CASRPLAASYNEQFF.

For the CDR3, the DNA is TGTGCCAGCACCAGAGACAGGAGCTCCTACGAGCAGTACTTC. As protein: CASTRDRSSYEQYF. The genes are TRBV2 and TRBJ2-7, with D possibly being TRBD1 (6 bases). V was shortened by 7 bases and J by 0 bases, with 13 bases between the two germline ends. CDR3 length: 14 amino acids. The V gene's germline CDR1 is SNHLY and CDR2 FYNNEI.

V is TRBV6-5 and J is TRBJ2-7, with 8 nucleotides matching TRBD1. Germline V gives CDR1 MNHEY, CDR2 SVGAGI. Unmatched junction bases numbered 5, after V lost 5 bases and J lost 2 bases. There are 14 residues in the CDR3. CDR3 coding DNA: TGTGCCAGCAGTAGTGACAGGGGCACCTACGAGCAGTACTTC. Translating it yields CASSSDRGTYEQYF.

This clone was detected only a few times. The V call is TRBV7-9, the J call TRBJ1-5, with a possible D match to TRBD1 (6 bases). This CDR3 region has 15 residues. V dropped 2 bases and J dropped 4 bases, with 12 bases sitting between them. Germline values: CDR1 SEHNR, CDR2 FQNEAQ (reference sequence). The CDR3 sequence: CASSLQGSQNQPQHF. CDR3 sequence (DNA): TGTGCCAGCAGCTTACAGGGGTCGCAAAATCAGCCCCAGCATTTT.

This clone was counted between two and nine times. J is TRBJ2-7 and V is TRBV19, with 9 positions matching TRBD2. This CDR3 contains 15 residues. Germline CDR1 and CDR2: LNHDA and SQIVND (reference sequence). The J segment lost 0 bases and the V segment lost 10 bases, leaving 10 bases of the junction unmatched. CDR3 loop: CANAGDSGSSYEQYF. The CDR3, as DNA: TGTGCCAACGCTGGAGATAGCGGGAGCTCCTACGAGCAGTACTTC.

This rearrangement joins TRBV18 to TRBJ1-2; 7 nucleotides align to TRBD1. The CDR3 contains 15 residues. Trimming removed 6 bases from V and 8 bases from J; junction bases left unmatched: 15. Germline V gives CDR1 KGHSH, CDR2 LQKENI. CDR3 protein: CASSAGTAIYEGYTF. In DNA, the CDR3 is TGTGCCAGCTCCGCCGGGACAGCTATTTATGAGGGCTACACCTTC. Variable domain in full (rest from reference TRBV18 and TRBJ1-2): NAGVMQNPRHLVRRRGQEARLRCSPMKGHSHVYWYRQLPEEGLKFMVYLQKENIIDESGMPKERFSAEFPKEGPSILRIQQVVRGDSAAYFCASSAGTAIYEGYTFGSGTRLTVV.

The chain joins TRBV5-8 to TRBJ1-1; 7 nucleotides agree with TRBD1. V dropped 4 bases and J dropped 0; count of bases not matched to a gene: 3. The germline CDR1 and CDR2 sequences are SGHTS and YDEGEE. The length of the CDR3 is 14 residues. The CDR3 reads CASSPGTVNTEAFF. CDR3 bases: TGTGCCAGCAGCCCCGGGACAGTGAACACTGAAGCTTTCTTT.

This clone was seen only a few times. The chain carries TRBV5-5 and TRBJ2-7; 14 bases agree with TRBD2. J lost 1 base, V lost 5 bases, and 11 bases had no gene match. Germline values: CDR1 SGHKS, CDR2 YYEKEE (reference sequence). The CDR3 totals 18 residues. CDR3 residues: CASRMGGGLAGGSYEQYF. Here the CDR3 DNA reads TGTGCCAGCAGGATGGGGGGAGGACTAGCGGGAGGATCCTACGAGCAGTACTTC. Complete variable domain (other parts from reference TRBV5-5 and TRBJ2-7): DAGVTQSPTHLIKTRGQQVTLRCSPISGHKSVSWYQQVLGQGPQFIFQYYEKEERGRGNFPDRFSARQFPNYSSELNVNALLLGDSALYLCASRMGGGLAGGSYEQYFGPGTRLTVT.

The genes are TRBV13 and TRBJ2-7; 7 nucleotides match TRBD2. The V and J ends lost 4 bases and 1 base, in that order; junction bases with no gene match: 10. Germline lookup yields CDR1 PRHDT and CDR2 FYEKMQ (reference sequence). The CDR3 has 16 residues. Here the CDR3 DNA reads TGTGCCAGCAGCTCCCCGGGGGAGGGTGGTTCCTACGAGCAGTACTTC. Residues: CASSSPGEGGSYEQYF.

This clone was seen only a few times. This sequence joins TRBV5-1 and TRBJ2-7; D remains unclear. Per the germline V gene, CDR1 is SGHRS and CDR2 is YFSETQ. Trimming stripped 7 bases from V and 3 bases from J, with 11 bases between. The CDR3 is 12 residues long. DNA of the CDR3: TGCGCCAGCGCCCCCAGTGTCTACGAGCAGTACTTC. This gives the protein CASAPSVYEQYF.

The genes are TRBV7-6 and TRBJ2-1; 9 nucleotides line up with TRBD2. CDR1 is SGHVS and CDR2 is FNYEAQ in the germline V gene. The CDR3 extends over 15 amino acids. V shed 5 bases, J shed 1 base, and the junction held 3 bases outside the gene matches. The CDR3 nucleotides read TGTGCCAGCAGCAAAACTAGCGGGTCCTACAATGAGCAGTTCTTC. It yields the protein CASSKTSGSYNEQFF.

The CDR3 DNA follows: TGTGCCAGCAGCTCGCCGATACAGGGGGCGCGGCAAGAGACCCAGTACTTC. Encoded protein: CASSSPIQGARQETQYF. The chain links TRBV7-8 to TRBJ2-5, with 9 positions matching TRBD1. The CDR3 consists of 17 residues. Losses at the gene ends were 4 bases for V and 2 bases for J; bases not matched to a gene: 11. CDR1 and CDR2 (germline): SGHVS, FQNEAQ.

This clone was seen a handful of times. The rearrangement joins TRBV5-4 to TRBJ1-3, with D perhaps matching TRBD1 (6 bases). This CDR3 region has 16 residues. Germline V gives CDR1 SGHNT, CDR2 YYREEE (reference sequence). V was shortened by 2 bases and J by 0 bases, with 12 bases between the two germline ends. The CDR3 coding sequence is TGTGCCAGCAGCTTTGGGGGCCCCAGCTCTGGAAACACCATATATTTT. Amino acids: CASSFGGPSSGNTIYF.

This clone was counted only a few times. The chain couples TRBV6-5 to TRBJ2-3; no clear D. CDR1 and CDR2 (germline): MNHEY, SVGAGI. CDR3 size: 16 residues. Trimming took 4 bases from V and 0 from J, leaving 14 bases between them. The CDR3 sequence: CASSSATEISTDTQYF. DNA of the CDR3: TGTGCCAGCAGTTCCGCCACAGAGATTAGCACAGATACGCAGTATTTT.

There are a few counts of this clone. This sequence joins TRBV9 and TRBJ1-4; 9 bases align to TRBD1. The length of the CDR3 is 14 residues. With V trimmed by 3 bases and J by 6 bases, 3 bases remained unmatched. Germline V gene data show CDR1 as SGDLS and CDR2 as YYNGEE. The chain's CDR3 is CASSETGGYEKLFF. The CDR3 coding sequence is TGTGCCAGCAGCGAGACAGGGGGATATGAAAAACTGTTTTTT.